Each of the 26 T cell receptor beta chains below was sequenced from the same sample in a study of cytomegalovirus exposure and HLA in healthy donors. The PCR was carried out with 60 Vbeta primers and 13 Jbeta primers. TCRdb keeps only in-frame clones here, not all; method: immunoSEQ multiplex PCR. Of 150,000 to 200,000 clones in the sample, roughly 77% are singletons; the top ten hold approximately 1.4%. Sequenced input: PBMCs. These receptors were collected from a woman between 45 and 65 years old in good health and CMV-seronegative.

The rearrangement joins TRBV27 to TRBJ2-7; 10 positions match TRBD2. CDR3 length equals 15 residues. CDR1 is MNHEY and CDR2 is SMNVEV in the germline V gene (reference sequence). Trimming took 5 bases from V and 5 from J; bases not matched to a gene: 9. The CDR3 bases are TGTGCCAGCAGTCTCTCTAGCGGGAGACGAGACGAGCAGTACTTC. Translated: CASSLSSGRRDEQYF.

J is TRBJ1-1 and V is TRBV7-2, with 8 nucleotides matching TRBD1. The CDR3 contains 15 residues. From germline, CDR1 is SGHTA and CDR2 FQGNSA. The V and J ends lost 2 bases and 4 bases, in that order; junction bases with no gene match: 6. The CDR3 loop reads CASSLQGALSTEAFF. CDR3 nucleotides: TGTGCCAGCAGCTTACAGGGGGCACTCTCCACTGAAGCTTTCTTT. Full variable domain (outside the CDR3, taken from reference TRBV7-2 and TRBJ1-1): GAGVSQSPSNKVTEKGKDVELRCDPISGHTALYWYRQSLGQGLEFLIYFQGNSAPDKSGLPSDRFSAERTGGSVSTLTIQRTQQEDSAVYLCASSLQGALSTEAFFGQGTRLTVV.

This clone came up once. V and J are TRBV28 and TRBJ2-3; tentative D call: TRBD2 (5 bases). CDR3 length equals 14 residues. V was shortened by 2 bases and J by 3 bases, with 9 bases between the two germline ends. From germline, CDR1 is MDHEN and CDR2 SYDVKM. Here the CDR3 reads CASSLAGPTDTQYF. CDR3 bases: TGTGCCAGCAGTTTAGCGGGCCCTACAGATACGCAGTATTTT.

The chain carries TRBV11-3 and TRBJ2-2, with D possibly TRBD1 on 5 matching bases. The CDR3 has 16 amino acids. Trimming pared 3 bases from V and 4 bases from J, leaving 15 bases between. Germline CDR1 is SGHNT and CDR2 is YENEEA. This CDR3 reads CASSLALGVGTGELFF. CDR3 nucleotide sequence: TGTGCCAGCAGCTTGGCCTTAGGGGTGGGCACCGGGGAGCTGTTTTTT.

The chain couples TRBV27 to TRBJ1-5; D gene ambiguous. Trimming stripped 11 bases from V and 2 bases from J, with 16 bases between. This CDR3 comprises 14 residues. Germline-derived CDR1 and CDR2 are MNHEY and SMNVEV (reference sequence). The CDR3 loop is CAYGGKEGNQPQHF. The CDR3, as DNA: TGTGCCTACGGAGGGAAGGAAGGCAATCAGCCCCAGCATTTT.

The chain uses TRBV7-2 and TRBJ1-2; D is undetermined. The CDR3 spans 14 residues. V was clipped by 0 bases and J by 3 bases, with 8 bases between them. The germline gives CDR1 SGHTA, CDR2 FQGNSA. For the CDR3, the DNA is TGTGCCAGCAGCTTAGCGGGAGGGTACTATGGCTACACCTTC. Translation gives CASSLAGGYYGYTF. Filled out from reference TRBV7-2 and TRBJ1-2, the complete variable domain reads GAGVSQSPSNKVTEKGKDVELRCDPISGHTALYWYRQSLGQGLEFLIYFQGNSAPDKSGLPSDRFSAERTGGSVSTLTIQRTQQEDSAVYLCASSLAGGYYGYTFGSGTRLTVV.

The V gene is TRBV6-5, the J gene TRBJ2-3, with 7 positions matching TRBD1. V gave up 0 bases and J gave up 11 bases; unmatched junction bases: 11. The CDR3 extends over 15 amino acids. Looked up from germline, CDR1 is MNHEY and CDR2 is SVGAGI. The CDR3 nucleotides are TGTGCCAGCAGTTACTCGACGTCTTCCGGGACAGAGCAGTATTTT. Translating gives CASSYSTSSGTEQYF.

As DNA, the CDR3 is TGTGCCAGCTTTAGCTGGGGACTCCCGGTGAAGTTCTTC. Translation: CASFSWGLPVKFF. The genes are TRBV28 and TRBJ2-1; the D gene is possibly TRBD2 (6 bases). The CDR3 length is 13 residues. V was pared by 8 bases and J by 14 bases, with 22 bases between. The germline CDR1 and CDR2 sequences are MDHEN and SYDVKM.

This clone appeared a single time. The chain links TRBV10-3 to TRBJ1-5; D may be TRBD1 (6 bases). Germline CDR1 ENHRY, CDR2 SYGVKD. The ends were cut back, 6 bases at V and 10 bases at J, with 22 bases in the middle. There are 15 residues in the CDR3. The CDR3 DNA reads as TGTGCCATCAGATCCGAGGGGGTCCCCAATAGTCCCCAGCATTTT. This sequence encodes CAIRSEGVPNSPQHF.

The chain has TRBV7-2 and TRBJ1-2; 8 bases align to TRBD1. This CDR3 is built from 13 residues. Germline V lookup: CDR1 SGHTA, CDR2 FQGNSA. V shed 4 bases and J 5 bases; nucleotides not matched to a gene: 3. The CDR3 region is CASSSRQGYGYTF. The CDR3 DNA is TGTGCCAGCAGCTCCCGACAGGGGTATGGCTACACCTTC.

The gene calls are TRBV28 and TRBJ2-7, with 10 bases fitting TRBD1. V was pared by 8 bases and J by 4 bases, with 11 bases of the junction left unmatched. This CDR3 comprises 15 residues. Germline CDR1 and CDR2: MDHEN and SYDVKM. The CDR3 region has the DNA TGTGCCAGCTCGACAGGGGGCGCCCCTAAATACGAGCAGTACTTC. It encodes CASSTGGAPKYEQYF.

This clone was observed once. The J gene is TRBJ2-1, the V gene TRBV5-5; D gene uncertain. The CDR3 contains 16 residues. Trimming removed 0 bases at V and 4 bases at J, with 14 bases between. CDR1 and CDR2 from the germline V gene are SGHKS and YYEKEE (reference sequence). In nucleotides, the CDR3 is TGTGCCAGCAGCTTGGCCGGAGCTATAGGTTACAATGAGCAGTTCTTC. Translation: CASSLAGAIGYNEQFF. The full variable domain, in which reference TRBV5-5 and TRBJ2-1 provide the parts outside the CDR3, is DAGVTQSPTHLIKTRGQQVTLRCSPISGHKSVSWYQQVLGQGPQFIFQYYEKEERGRGNFPDRFSARQFPNYSSELNVNALLLGDSALYLCASSLAGAIGYNEQFFGPGTRLTVL.

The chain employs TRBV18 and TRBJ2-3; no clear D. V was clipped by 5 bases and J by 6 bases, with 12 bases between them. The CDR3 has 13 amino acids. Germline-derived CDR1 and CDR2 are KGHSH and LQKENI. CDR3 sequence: CASSTSISDTQYF. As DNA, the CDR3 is TGTGCCAGCTCAACGTCGATTAGCGATACGCAGTATTTT.

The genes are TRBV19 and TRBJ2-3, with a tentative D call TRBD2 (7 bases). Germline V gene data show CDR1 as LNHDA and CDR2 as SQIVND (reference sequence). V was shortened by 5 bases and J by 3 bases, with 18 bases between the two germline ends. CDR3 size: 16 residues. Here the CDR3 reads CASSPKGGRGTDTQYF. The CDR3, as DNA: TGTGCCAGTAGTCCCAAGGGGGGGAGGGGGACAGATACGCAGTATTTT.

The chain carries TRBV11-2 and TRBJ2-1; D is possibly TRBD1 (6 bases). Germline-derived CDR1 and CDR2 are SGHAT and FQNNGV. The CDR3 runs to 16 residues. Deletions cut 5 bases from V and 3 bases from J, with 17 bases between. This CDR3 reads CASSPRQVAVYNEQFF. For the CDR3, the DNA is TGTGCCAGCAGCCCGAGACAGGTTGCGGTCTACAATGAGCAGTTCTTC.

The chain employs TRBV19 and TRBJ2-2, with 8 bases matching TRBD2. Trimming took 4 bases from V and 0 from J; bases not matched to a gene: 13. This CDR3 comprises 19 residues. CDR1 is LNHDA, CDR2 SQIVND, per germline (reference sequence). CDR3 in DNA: TGTGCCAGTAGTACAACCGGGACTAGAGGGGGTACGAACACCGGGGAGCTGTTTTTT. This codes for CASSTTGTRGGTNTGELFF.

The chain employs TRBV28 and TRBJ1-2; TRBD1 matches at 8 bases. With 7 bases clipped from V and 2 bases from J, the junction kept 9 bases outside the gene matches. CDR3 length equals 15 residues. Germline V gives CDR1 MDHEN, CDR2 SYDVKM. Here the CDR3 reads CASTMTGAANYGYTF. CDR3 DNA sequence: TGTGCCAGCACCATGACAGGGGCAGCGAACTATGGCTACACCTTC.

CDR3 sequence reads: CASSERGQGTINYGYTF. DNA for the CDR3: TGTGCCAGCAGTGAAAGAGGACAGGGGACGATTAACTATGGCTACACCTTC. The chain combines TRBV6-1 with TRBJ1-2, with 9 positions matching TRBD1. The CDR3 sequence is 17 residues long. The germline gives CDR1 MNHNS, CDR2 SASEGT. Trimming took 2 bases from V and 1 from J; bases not matched to a gene: 8.

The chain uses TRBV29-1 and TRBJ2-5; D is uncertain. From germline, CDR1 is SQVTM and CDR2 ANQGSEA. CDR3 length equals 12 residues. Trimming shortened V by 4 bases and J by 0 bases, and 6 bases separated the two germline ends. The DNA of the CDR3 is TGCAGCGTTGGCAGGTACCAAGAGACCCAGTACTTC. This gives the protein CSVGRYQETQYF.

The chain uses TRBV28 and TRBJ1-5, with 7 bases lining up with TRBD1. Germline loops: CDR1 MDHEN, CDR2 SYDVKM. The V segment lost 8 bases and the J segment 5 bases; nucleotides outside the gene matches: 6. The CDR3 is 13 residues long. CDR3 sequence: CASSGQIHQPQHF. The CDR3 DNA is TGTGCCAGCTCGGGACAGATTCATCAGCCCCAGCATTTT. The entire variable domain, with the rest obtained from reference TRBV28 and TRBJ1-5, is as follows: DVKVTQSSRYLVKRTGEKVFLECVQDMDHENMFWYRQDPGLGLRLIYFSYDVKMKEKGDIPEGYSVSREKKERFSLILESASTNQTSMYLCASSGQIHQPQHFGDGTRLSIL.

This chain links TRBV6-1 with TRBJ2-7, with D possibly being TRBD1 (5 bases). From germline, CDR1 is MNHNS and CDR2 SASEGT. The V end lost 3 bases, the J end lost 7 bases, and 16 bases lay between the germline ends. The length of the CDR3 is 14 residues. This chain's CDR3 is CASSENGAIGEQYF. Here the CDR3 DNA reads TGTGCCAGCAGTGAGAATGGGGCCATCGGGGAGCAGTACTTC.

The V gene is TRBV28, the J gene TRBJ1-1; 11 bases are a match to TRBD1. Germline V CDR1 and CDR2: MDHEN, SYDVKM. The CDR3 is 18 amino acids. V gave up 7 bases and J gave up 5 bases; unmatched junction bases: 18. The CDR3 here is CASTPIGTTGQGGTEAFF. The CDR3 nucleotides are TGTGCCAGCACCCCGATCGGGACTACGGGACAGGGGGGTACTGAAGCTTTCTTT. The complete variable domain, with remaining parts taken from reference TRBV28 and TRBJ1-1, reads DVKVTQSSRYLVKRTGEKVFLECVQDMDHENMFWYRQDPGLGLRLIYFSYDVKMKEKGDIPEGYSVSREKKERFSLILESASTNQTSMYLCASTPIGTTGQGGTEAFFGQGTRLTVV.

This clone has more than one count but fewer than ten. The CDR3 region is CASNRGTGNTEAFF. CDR3 bases: TGTGCCAGCAATCGGGGGACGGGGAACACTGAAGCTTTCTTT. The V and J genes are TRBV6-5 and TRBJ1-1; perhaps TRBD1 as D (5 bases). The CDR3 is made up of 14 amino acids. V was clipped by 7 bases and J by 1 base, with 13 bases between them. The germline gives CDR1 MNHEY, CDR2 SVGAGI.

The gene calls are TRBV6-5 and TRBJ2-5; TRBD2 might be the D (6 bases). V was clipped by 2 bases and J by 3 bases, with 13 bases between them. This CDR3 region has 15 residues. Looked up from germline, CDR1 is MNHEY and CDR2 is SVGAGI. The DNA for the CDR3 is TGTGCCAGCAGTTACACGAGTGGGGGGAAAGAGACCCAGTACTTC. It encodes CASSYTSGGKETQYF.

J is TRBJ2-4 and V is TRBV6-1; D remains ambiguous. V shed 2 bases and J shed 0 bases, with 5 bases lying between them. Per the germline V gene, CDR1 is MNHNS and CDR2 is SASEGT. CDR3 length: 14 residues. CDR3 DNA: TGTGCCAGCAGTGAATTCCTAGCCAAAAACATTCAGTACTTC. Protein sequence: CASSEFLAKNIQYF.

This chain's CDR3 is CASSSGTSGSTDTQYF. CDR3 bases: TGTGCCAGCAGCTCCGGGACTAGCGGGTCCACAGATACGCAGTATTTT. The chain combines TRBV11-3 with TRBJ2-3; 12 bases match TRBD2. This CDR3 contains 16 residues. V shed 4 bases and J 2 bases; nucleotides not matched to a gene: 4. CDR1 is SGHNT and CDR2 is YENEEA in the germline V gene. Full variable domain (outside the CDR3, taken from reference TRBV11-3 and TRBJ2-3): EAGVVQSPRYKIIEKKQPVAFWCNPISGHNTLYWYLQNLGQGPELLIRYENEEAVDDSQLPKDRFSAERLKGVDSTLKIQPAELGDSAVYLCASSSGTSGSTDTQYFGPGTRLTVL.